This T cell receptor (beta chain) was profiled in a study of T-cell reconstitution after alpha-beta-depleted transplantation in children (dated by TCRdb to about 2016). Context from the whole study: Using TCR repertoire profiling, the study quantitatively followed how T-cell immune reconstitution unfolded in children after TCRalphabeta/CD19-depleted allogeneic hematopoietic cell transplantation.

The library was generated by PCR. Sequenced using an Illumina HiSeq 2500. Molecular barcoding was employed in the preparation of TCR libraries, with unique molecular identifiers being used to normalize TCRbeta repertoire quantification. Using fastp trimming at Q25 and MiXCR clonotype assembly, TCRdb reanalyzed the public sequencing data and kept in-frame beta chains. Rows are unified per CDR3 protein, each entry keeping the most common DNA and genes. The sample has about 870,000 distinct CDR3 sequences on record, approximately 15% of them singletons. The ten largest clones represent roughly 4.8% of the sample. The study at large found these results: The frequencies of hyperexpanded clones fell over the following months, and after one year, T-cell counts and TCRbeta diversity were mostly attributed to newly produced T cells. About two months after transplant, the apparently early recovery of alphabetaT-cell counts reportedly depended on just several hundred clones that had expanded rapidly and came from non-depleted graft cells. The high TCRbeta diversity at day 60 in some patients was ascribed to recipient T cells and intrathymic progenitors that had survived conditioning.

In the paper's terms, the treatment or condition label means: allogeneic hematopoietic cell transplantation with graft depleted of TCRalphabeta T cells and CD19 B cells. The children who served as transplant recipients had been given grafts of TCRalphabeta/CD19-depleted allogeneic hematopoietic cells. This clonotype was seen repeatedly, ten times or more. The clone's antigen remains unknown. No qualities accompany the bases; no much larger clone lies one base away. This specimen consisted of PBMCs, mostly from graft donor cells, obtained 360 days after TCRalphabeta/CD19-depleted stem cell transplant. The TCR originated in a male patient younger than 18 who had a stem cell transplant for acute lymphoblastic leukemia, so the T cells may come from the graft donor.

CDR3 protein: CASAMGGQNQPQHF. Here is the DNA: TGTGCCAGCGCCATGGGGGGGCAGAATCAGCCCCAGCATTTT. The rearranged chain carries TRBV12-3 or TRBV12-4 and TRBJ1-5; TRBD1 is a weak D gene call, 6 bases matching. The CDR3 covers 14 residues, taking in both the cysteine and the phenylalanine. Kept here is only the CDR3 DNA, which spans 42 bases and is read in frame from base 1. Trimming takes 8 bases from V and 4 bases from J, and the germline ends sit 15 bases apart.